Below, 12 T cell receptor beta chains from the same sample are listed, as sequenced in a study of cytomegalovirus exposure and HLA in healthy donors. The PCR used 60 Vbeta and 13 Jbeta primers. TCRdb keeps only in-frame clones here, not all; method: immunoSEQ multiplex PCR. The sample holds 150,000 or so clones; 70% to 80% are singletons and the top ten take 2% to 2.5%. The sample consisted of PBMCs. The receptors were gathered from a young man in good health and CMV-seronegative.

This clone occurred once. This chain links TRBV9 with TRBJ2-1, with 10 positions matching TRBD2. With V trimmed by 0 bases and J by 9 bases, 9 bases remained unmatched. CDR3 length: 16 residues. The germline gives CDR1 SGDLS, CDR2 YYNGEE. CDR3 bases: TGTGCCAGCAGCGTAGGGGGAAAGGGACTAGCGATTGAGCAGTTCTTC. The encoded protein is CASSVGGKGLAIEQFF.

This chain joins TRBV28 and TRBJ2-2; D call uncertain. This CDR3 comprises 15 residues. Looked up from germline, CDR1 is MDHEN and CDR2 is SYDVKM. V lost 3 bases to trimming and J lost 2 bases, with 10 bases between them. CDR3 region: CASSLRPINTGELFF. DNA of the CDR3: TGTGCCAGCAGTTTGCGTCCGATAAACACCGGGGAGCTGTTTTTT.

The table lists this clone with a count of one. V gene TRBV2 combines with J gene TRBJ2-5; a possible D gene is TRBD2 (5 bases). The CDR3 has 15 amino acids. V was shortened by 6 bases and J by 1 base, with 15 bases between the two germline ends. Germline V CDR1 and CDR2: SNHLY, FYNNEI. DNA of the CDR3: TGTGCCAGCAGCCAAGGGAGTGGCAGCCAAGAGACCCAGTACTTC. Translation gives CASSQGSGSQETQYF.

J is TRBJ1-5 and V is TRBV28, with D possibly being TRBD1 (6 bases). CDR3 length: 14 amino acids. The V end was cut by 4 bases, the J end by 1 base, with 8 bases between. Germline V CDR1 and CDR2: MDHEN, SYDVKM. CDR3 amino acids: CASSSDRSNQPQHF. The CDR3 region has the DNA TGTGCCAGCAGTTCCGACAGGAGCAATCAGCCCCAGCATTTT.

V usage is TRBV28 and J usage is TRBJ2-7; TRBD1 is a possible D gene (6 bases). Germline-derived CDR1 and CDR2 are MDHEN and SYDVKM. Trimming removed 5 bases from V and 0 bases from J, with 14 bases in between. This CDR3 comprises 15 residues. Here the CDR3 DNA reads TGTGCCAGCAGTCCACCAGGGGAAAGCTCCTACGAGCAGTACTTC. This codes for CASSPPGESSYEQYF.

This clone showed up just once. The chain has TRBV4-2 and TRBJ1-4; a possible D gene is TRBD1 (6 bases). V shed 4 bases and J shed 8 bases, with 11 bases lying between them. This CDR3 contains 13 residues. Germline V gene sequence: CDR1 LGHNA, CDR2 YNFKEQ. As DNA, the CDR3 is TGTGCCAGCAGCCTCACAGGGATGGAAAAACTGTTTTTT. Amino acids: CASSLTGMEKLFF.

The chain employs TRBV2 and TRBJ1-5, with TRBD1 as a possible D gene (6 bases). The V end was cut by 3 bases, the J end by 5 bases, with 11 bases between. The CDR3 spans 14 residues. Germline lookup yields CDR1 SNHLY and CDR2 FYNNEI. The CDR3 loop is CASSELAGDQPQHF. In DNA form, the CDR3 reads TGTGCCAGCAGTGAGCTGGCAGGGGATCAGCCCCAGCATTTT.

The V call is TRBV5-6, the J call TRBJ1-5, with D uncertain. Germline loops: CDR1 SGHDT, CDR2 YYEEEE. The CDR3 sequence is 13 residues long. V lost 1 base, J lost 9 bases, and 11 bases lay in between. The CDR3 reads CASSLYPGGPQHF. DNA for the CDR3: TGTGCCAGCAGCTTGTATCCCGGAGGGCCCCAGCATTTT.

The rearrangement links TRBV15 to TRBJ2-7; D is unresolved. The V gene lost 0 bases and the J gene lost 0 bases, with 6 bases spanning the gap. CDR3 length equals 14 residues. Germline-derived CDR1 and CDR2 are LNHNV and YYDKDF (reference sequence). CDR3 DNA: TGTGCCACCAGCAGAGAACTAAGCTCCTACGAGCAGTACTTC. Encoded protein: CATSRELSSYEQYF.

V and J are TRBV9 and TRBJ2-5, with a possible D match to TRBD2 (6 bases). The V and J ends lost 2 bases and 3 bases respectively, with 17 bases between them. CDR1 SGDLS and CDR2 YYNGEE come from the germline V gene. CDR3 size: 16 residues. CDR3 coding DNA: TGTGCCAGCAGCGTGGCCGTCGGGGGATTAGAAGAGACCCAGTACTTC. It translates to CASSVAVGGLEETQYF.

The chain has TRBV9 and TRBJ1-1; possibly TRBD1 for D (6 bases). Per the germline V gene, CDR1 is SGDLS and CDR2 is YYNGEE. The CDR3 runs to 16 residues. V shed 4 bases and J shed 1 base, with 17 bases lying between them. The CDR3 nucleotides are TGTGCCAGCAGCCCCTTCGAGGGACAAACGAACACTGAAGCTTTCTTT. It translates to CASSPFEGQTNTEAFF.

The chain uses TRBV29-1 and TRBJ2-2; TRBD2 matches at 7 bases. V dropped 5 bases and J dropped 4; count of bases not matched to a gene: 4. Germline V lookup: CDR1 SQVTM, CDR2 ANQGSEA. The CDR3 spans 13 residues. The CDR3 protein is CSVRREGTGELFF. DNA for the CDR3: TGCAGCGTTAGGAGGGAGGGCACCGGGGAGCTGTTTTTT.